This T cell receptor beta chain stems from a study of human T cells and chemical hapten exposure (dated by TCRdb to 2020 to 2022). About the investigation overall: For sensitization, 2% DPC in acetone was applied to a roughly 2 cm by roughly 2 cm area of upper inner arm skin. Throughout the study period of about 22 weeks, patients also received therapeutic DPC doses to the scalp every week. Patch testing on the upper back used Finn chambers containing 0.01% DPC, with scoring done after 6 days according to International Contact Dermatitis Research Group standards. The patient cohort, mostly female, included alopecia areata with under or over 50% scalp involvement, alopecia totalis and alopecia universalis. Libraries were pooled for sequencing, and variation in per-sample TCR yields was attributed mainly to small differences in library volumes within the pool. The study tracked peripheral blood TCR repertoire changes in vivo during primary and secondary sensitization to the hapten diphenylcyclopropenone (DPC) in alopecia patients. Blood samples were taken from patients before sensitization (week 0) and at 2, 6 and about 24 weeks after DPC sensitization. For TCR sequencing, blood came from some 31 alopecia patients at anywhere from one to four time points (pre-sensitization, 2, 6 and 24 weeks). General study outcomes and caveats: DPC sensitization did not change how many TCRs were above 1 in 1000 frequency, and no evidence was found of alterations in global repertoire structure. Significantly more large CDR3 similarity clusters were formed by expanded TCRs than by pre-sensitization or healthy control sets, consistent with antigen-driven responses. After repeated subsampling, the strength of the expansion versus patch-test correlation and the threshold at which it became significant changed. All patients had alopecia, a presumed autoimmune disease, so their immune response might differ from that of healthy individuals. Patch test score correlated positively with the number of PT1 expanded TCRs, reaching significance at thresholds 8, 16 and 32 but not at 4.

Library preparation used RACE. The listed sequencing device is NextSeq 500. During library preparation, unique molecular identifiers were attached to individual cDNA molecules so that TCRs could be counted quantitatively and reproducibly. Each blood RNA sample was used to sequence both TCR alpha and TCR beta chains. The authors' pipeline ran thus. A median of about 87,000 TCRs per sample was observed, with a range of 23,224 to 690,600. The Decombinator software suite was used to annotate the V, J and CDR3 of the TCR reads. For the PS versus PT1 abundance plots, all samples were subsampled to the same number of TCRs (28,000). Expanded TCRs were defined as absent before sensitization and observed at least eight times at the 2-week time point. The public reads were quality trimmed at Q25 with fastp and then assembled into clones with MiXCR by TCRdb, keeping productive beta chains. Rows matching on CDR3 protein sequence are summarized as one entry with the most common DNA and genes. The V and J calls were not made by the authors but by TCRdb's processing. The sample table lists some 360,000 distinct CDR3 sequences, roughly 5% of them with a count of one. Clones ranked in the top ten supply around 2.6% of the sample.

This clonotype appeared many times. The antigen it recognizes is unknown. Per-nucleotide qualities are absent, and no much larger clonotype sits a single base away. Trimming removed 7 bases from V and 6 bases from J; the gene matches leave 4 bases unexplained. Sequences MDHEN (CDR1) and SYDVKM (CDR2) are obtained from the germline V gene. The CDR3 starts with the cysteine, ends with the phenylalanine, and has 15 residues. The retained sequence is limited to the CDR3, 45 bases, with the frame set at the first base. The intended sense of this specimen's time point label: pre-sensitization, week 0. Reading the label with the study, this specimen's treatment or condition is: therapeutic diphenylcyclopropenone sensitization with weekly scalp DPC. At each patch-test visit, blood was drawn before the patch test was applied. Patients were eligible if aged 18 to 70, diagnosed with alopecia and judged suitable for DPC therapy, and pregnant patients were excluded. Total RNA was extracted from unfractionated whole blood that had been collected in Tempus Blood RNA tubes.

This sequence was found in a woman in her 50s with alopecia areata. Some clones in this sample may be carry-over from other donors' samples. Sequencing used whole blood, obtained in connection with sensitization to the hapten diphenylcyclopropenone (DPC). The V gene is TRBV28 and the J gene is TRBJ2-1; TRBD2 agrees with 15 junctional bases. The CDR3 protein sequence reads: CASTEGLAGGNEQFF. At the DNA level, the sequence is TGTGCCAGCACCGAGGGACTAGCGGGAGGCAATGAGCAGTTCTTC.